Listed below are T cell receptor beta chains from one sample, sequenced in a study of cytomegalovirus exposure and HLA in healthy donors. The method was immunoSEQ multiplex PCR; TCRdb's version includes in-frame clones alone and lacks a portion of them. The table includes some 170,000 clones, about 81% detected once. Sequencing input: PBMCs. These TCRs come from a woman in her twenties or thirties in good health and CMV-seronegative. Each CDR3 is given with its conserved first and last residue. D genes are given only for firm matches. Some rows mark clone size as missing; the rest say once, few, many or name a class of expanded clone.

clone_size	v_call	j_call	d_call	cdr3_nt	cdr3_aa
.	TRBV28	TRBJ1-5	TRBD1	TGTGCCAGCAGCCAAACAGGGGTTAATCAGCCCCAGCATTTT	CASSQTGVNQPQHF
.	TRBV19	TRBJ2-2	.	TGTGCCAGTAGTCGGCAGGGTCAGTGGGAGCTGTTTTTT	CASSRQGQWELFF
.	TRBV21-1	TRBJ1-6	.	TGTGCCAGCAGCAAAGCCGGCCGGGACAGACGTTTAGTTTCACCCCTCCACTTT	CASSKAGRDRRLVSPLHF
.	TRBV6-6	TRBJ2-7	.	TGTGCCAGCAGCCTACGCCTCGAGGGAGACGAGCAGTACTTC	CASSLRLEGDEQYF
.	TRBV29-1	TRBJ2-5	TRBD2	TGCAGCGTTGCCGGGACTAGCAGAGAGACCCAGTACTTC	CSVAGTSRETQYF
few	TRBV4-3	TRBJ1-2	.	TGCGCCAGCAGCCAAGATGGAAGGGGTGGCTACACCTTC	CASSQDGRGGYTF
.	TRBV4-2	TRBJ2-7	TRBD2	TGTGCCAGCAGCCCTTTGGGTAGCGGGGGCTCCTACGAGCAGTACTTC	CASSPLGSGGSYEQYF
few	TRBV4-3	TRBJ2-1	.	TGCGCCAGCAGCCAAGACTGGCAGTTTAAAGTATATGAGCAGTTCTTC	CASSQDWQFKVYEQFF
.	TRBV28	TRBJ2-3	.	TGTGCCAGCAGCACAGGCACAGATACGCAGTATTTT	CASSTGTDTQYF
.	TRBV29-1	TRBJ1-1	.	TGCAGCGTCGTCCCAATATCACAGGGGAACACTGAAGCTTTCTTT	CSVVPISQGNTEAFF
.	TRBV25-1	TRBJ2-5	.	TGTGCCAGCAGTGAACCCCTACACCAAGAGACCCAGTACTTC	CASSEPLHQETQYF
.	TRBV7-2	TRBJ2-6	.	TGTGCCAGCAGCTTTAGCCGTTCTGGGGCCAACGTCCTGACTTTC	CASSFSRSGANVLTF
.	TRBV2	TRBJ1-1	.	TGTGCCAGCCCCGGGTATAGAGCTTTCTTT	CASPGYRAFF
.	TRBV14	TRBJ2-5	.	TGTGCCAGCAGCCCCCGGATAGCCGAAGAGACCCAGTACTTC	CASSPRIAEETQYF
once	TRBV5-4	TRBJ1-5	TRBD1	TGTGCCAGCAGTCTAGGGGGCACTCAGCCCCAGCATTTT	CASSLGGTQPQHF
.	TRBV5-4	TRBJ2-2	TRBD2	TGTGCCAGCAGCAAAGGGACTACCAACACCGGGGAGCTGTTTTTT	CASSKGTTNTGELFF
.	TRBV28	TRBJ1-3	.	TGTGCCAGCAGTTTATTTACAGCCTCTGGAAACACCATATATTTT	CASSLFTASGNTIYF
.	TRBV4-1	TRBJ2-7	TRBD2	TGCGCCAGCAGCCAAGACGCGGGGGGGGTCTCCTACGAGCAGTACTTC	CASSQDAGGVSYEQYF
.	TRBV2	TRBJ1-4	.	TGTGCCAGCAGTCGCAGGGCCGCAACTAATGAAAAACTGTTTTTT	CASSRRAATNEKLFF
.	TRBV5-6	TRBJ1-2	.	TGTGCCAGCAGCCCCCAGTTGAGCGGGGGCTACACCTTC	CASSPQLSGGYTF
few	TRBV4-2	TRBJ2-7	TRBD1	TGTGCCAGCAGCCAACTGGGACAGGGCTTCGAGCAGTACTTC	CASSQLGQGFEQYF
.	TRBV28	TRBJ2-1	TRBD2	TGTGCCAGCAGTTTATCGGGAATGACTAGCGGGAGGGATCGAGGTGAGCAGTTCTTC	CASSLSGMTSGRDRGEQFF
.	TRBV6-6	TRBJ1-4	.	TGTGCCAGCAGTGACCCTGGACAAGACAATGAAAAACTGTTTTTT	CASSDPGQDNEKLFF
.	TRBV21-1	TRBJ2-6	.	TGTGCCAGCAGCAAACGGAACCGGGACAGATTCTCTGGGGCCAACGTCCTGACTTTC	CASSKRNRDRFSGANVLTF
.	TRBV10-1	TRBJ2-7	.	TGCGCCAGCAGTGAGGGCGGCAGTACCTACGAGCAGTACTTC	CASSEGGSTYEQYF
once	TRBV19	TRBJ2-4	.	TGTGCCAGTAGTGACCCCAGAGGAGCCAAAAACATTCAGTACTTC	CASSDPRGAKNIQYF
once	TRBV29-1	TRBJ2-1	.	TGCAGCGTTGAACCGGACAGAATGAATGAGCAGTTCTTC	CSVEPDRMNEQFF
.	TRBV7-9	TRBJ1-2	.	TGTTCCAGCACTATAGACTCGAGGAAAATTAACTATGGCTACACCTTC	CSSTIDSRKINYGYTF
.	TRBV28	TRBJ1-2	.	TGTGCCAGCAGTTCAACAGGGACCCCGAATCGGGGCTACACCTTC	CASSSTGTPNRGYTF
many	TRBV11-1	TRBJ2-7	.	TGTGCCAGCAGCGGTCTGACAGTCAACTCCTACGAGCAGTACTTC	CASSGLTVNSYEQYF
.	TRBV7-2	TRBJ1-2	.	TGTGCCAGCAGCTTAGTTGGGGGCAAAGACGTGGGGGGCTACACCTTC	CASSLVGGKDVGGYTF
.	TRBV7-9	TRBJ1-6	TRBD1	TGTGCCAGCAGCTTAGACCCCGGGACAGCCGGTTCACCCCTCCACTTT	CASSLDPGTAGSPLHF
.	TRBV19	TRBJ2-3	.	TGTGCCAGTAGTAATCGGGCGAGCGGTGGGAGCACAGATACGCAGTATTTT	CASSNRASGGSTDTQYF
.	TRBV7-9	TRBJ1-2	.	TGTGCCAGCAGCATTGGCCCCTCCCGGGGTGGCTACACCTTC	CASSIGPSRGGYTF
.	TRBV29-1	TRBJ2-1	TRBD1	TGCAGCGTTGCGACGGGACAGGGGAACTACAATGAGCAGTTCTTC	CSVATGQGNYNEQFF
.	TRBV5-1	TRBJ2-5	TRBD2	TGCGCCAGCAGCTCGGGACTAGCGGGACAAAACCAAGAGACCCAGTACTTC	CASSSGLAGQNQETQYF
.	TRBV18	TRBJ2-1	.	TGTGCCAGCTCACGACAGGATTACAATGAGCAGTTCTTC	CASSRQDYNEQFF